This TCR beta chain was captured by sequencing in a study of cytomegalovirus exposure and HLA in healthy donors. CDR3 length equals 14 residues. Germline V lookup: CDR1 SGHDT, CDR2 YYEEEE. V lost 4 bases, J lost 6 bases, and 14 bases lay in between. It was with 60 Vbeta and 13 Jbeta primers that the PCR ran. TCRdb's copy holds only in-frame clones and misses some; the assay was immunoSEQ multiplex PCR. The sample carries some 130,000 clones, roughly 75% recorded once. The gene calls are TRBV5-6 and TRBJ1-5; no clear D gene. The sequence came from a man aged 25-40 years in good health. The sequencing sample was made of PBMCs. In DNA form, the CDR3 reads TGTGCCAGCAGCCCCGGGTATGCCTCTCAGCCCCAGCATTTT. Amino acids: CASSPGYASQPQHF.